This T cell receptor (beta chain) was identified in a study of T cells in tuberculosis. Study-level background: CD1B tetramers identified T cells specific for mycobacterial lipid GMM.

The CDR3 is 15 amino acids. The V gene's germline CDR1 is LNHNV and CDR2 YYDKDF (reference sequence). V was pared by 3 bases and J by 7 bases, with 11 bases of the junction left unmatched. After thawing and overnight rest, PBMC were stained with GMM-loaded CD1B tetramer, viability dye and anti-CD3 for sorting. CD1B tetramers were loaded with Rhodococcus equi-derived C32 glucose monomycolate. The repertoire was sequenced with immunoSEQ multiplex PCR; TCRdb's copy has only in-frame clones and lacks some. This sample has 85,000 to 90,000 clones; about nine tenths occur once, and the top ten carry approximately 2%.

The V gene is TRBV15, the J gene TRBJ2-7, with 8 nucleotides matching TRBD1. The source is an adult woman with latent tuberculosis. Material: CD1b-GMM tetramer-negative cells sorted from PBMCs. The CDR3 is CATSRAGTGRGEQYF. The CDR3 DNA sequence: TGTGCCACCAGCAGGGCCGGGACAGGTAGGGGAGAGCAGTACTTC.